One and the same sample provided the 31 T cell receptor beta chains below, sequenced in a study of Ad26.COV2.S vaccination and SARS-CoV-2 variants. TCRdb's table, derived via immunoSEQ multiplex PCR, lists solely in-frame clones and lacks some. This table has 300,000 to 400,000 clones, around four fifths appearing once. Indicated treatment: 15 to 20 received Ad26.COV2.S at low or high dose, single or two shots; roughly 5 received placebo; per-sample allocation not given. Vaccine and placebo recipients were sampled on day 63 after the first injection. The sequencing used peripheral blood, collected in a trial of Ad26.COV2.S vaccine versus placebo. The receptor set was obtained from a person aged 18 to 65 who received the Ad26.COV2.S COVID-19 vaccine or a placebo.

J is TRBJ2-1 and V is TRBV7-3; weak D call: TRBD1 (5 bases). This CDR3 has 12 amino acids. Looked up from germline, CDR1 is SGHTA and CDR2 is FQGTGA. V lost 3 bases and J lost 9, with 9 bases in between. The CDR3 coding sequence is TGTGCCAGCAGCTTCGATAGGGGTGAGCAGTTCTTC. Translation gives CASSFDRGEQFF. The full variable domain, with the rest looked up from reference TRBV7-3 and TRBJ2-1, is GAGVSQTPSNKVTEKGKYVELRCDPISGHTALYWYRQSLGQGPEFLIYFQGTGAADDSGLPNDRFFAVRPEGSVSTLKIQRTERGDSAVYLCASSFDRGEQFFGPGTRLTVL.

CDR3 residues: CAHRDRALISSYNSPLHF. The DNA of the CDR3 is TGTGCCCACCGGGACAGGGCTCTAATAAGCTCCTATAATTCACCCCTCCACTTT. The genes are TRBV21-1 and TRBJ1-6; no DNA check was done on the table's D call, TRBD1. TRBV21-1 is tagged as a pseudogene. The CDR3 totals 18 residues.

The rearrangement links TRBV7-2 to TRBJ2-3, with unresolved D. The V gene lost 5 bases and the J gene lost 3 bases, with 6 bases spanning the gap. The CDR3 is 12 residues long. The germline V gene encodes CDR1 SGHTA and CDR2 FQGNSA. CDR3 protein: CASSQYTDTQYF. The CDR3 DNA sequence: TGTGCCAGCAGCCAATATACAGATACGCAGTATTTT.

The CDR3 loop reads CASSESQGNDEQFF. The DNA of the CDR3 is TGCGCCAGCAGTGAGTCCCAGGGCAACGATGAGCAGTTCTTC. The chain recombines TRBV10-1 with TRBJ2-1; weak D call: TRBD1 (5 bases). This CDR3 contains 14 residues. V lost 0 bases, J lost 8 bases, and 11 bases lay in between. CDR1 and CDR2 from the germline V gene are WNHNN and SYGVQD (reference sequence).

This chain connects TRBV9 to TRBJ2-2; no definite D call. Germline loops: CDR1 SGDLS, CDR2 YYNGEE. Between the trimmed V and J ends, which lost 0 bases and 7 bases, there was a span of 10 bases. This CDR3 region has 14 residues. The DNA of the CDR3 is TGTGCCAGCAGCGTAGCCCGATCTGACGGGGAGCTGTTTTTT. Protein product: CASSVARSDGELFF.

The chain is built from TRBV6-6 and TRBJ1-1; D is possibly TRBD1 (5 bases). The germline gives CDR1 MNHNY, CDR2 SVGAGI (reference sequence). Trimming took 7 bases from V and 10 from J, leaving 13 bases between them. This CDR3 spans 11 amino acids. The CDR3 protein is CASTFSGAAFF. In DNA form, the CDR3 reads TGTGCCAGCACCTTCTCTGGGGCAGCTTTCTTT.

The CDR3 DNA follows: TGTGCCAGCAGCCTCGGTTCACCCCTCCACTTT. The encoded protein is CASSLGSPLHF. V usage is TRBV2 and J usage is TRBJ1-6; D not certain. The CDR3 is made up of 11 amino acids. V lost 6 bases and J lost 9, with 6 bases in between. Germline V CDR1 and CDR2: SNHLY, FYNNEI.

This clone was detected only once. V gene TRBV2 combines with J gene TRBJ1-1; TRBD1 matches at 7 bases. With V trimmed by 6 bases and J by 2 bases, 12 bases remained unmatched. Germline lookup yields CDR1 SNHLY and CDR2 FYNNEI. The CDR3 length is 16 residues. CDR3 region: CASRPDRARPNTEAFF. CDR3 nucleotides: TGTGCCAGCAGGCCCGACAGGGCCCGTCCCAACACTGAAGCTTTCTTT.

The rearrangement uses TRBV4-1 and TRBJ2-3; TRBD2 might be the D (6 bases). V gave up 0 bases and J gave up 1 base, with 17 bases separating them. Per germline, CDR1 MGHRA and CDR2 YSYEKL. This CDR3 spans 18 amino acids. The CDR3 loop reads CASSQDAPRREGTDTQYF. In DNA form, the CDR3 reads TGCGCCAGCAGCCAAGATGCCCCTAGGAGGGAGGGCACAGATACGCAGTATTTT.

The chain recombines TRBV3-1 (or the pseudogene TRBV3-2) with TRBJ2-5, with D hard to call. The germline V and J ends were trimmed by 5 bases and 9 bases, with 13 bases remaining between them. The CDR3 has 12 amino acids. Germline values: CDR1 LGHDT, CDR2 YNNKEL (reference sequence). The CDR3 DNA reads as TGTGCCAGCAGCACCGGTGGTGTGGCCCAGTACTTC. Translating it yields CASSTGGVAQYF.

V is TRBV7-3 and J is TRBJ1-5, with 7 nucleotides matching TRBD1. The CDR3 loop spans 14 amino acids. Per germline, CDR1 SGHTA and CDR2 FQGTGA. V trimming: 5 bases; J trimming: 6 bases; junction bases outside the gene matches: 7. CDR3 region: CASSIDRVGQPQHF. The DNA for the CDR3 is TGTGCCAGCAGCATTGACAGGGTCGGTCAGCCCCAGCATTTT. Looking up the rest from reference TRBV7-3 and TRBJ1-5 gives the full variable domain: GAGVSQTPSNKVTEKGKYVELRCDPISGHTALYWYRQSLGQGPEFLIYFQGTGAADDSGLPNDRFFAVRPEGSVSTLKIQRTERGDSAVYLCASSIDRVGQPQHFGDGTRLSIL.

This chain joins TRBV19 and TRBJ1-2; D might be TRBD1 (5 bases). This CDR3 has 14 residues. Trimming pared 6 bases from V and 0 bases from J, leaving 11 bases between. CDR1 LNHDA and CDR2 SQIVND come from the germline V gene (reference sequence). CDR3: CASRRDVTNYGYTF. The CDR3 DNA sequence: TGTGCCAGTAGGCGGGACGTAACTAACTATGGCTACACCTTC.

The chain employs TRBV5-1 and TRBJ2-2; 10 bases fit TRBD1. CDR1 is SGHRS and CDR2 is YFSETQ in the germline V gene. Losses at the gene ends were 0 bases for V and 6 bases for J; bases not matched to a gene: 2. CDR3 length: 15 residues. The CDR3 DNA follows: TGCGCCAGCAGCTTGGGAGACAGGGGGCCCGGGGAGCTGTTTTTT. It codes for CASSLGDRGPGELFF.

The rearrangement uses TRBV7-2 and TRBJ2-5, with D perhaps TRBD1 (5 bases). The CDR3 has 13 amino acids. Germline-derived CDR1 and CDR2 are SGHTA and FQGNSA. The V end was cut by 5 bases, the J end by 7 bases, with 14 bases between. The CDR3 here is CASSPSQGPTQYF. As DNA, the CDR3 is TGTGCCAGCAGCCCGTCCCAGGGTCCGACCCAGTACTTC. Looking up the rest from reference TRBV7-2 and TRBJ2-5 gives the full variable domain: GAGVSQSPSNKVTEKGKDVELRCDPISGHTALYWYRQSLGQGLEFLIYFQGNSAPDKSGLPSDRFSAERTGGSVSTLTIQRTQQEDSAVYLCASSPSQGPTQYFGPGTRLLVL.

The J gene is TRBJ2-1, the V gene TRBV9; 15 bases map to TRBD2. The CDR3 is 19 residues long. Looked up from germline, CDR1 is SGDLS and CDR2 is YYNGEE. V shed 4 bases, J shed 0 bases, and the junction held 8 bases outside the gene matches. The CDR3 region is CASSPRTSGGAGSYNEQFF. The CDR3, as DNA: TGTGCCAGCAGCCCGAGGACTAGCGGGGGGGCCGGCTCCTACAATGAGCAGTTCTTC.

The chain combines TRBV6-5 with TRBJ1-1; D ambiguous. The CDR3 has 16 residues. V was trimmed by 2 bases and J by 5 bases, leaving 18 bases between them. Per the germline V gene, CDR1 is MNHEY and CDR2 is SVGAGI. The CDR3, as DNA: TGTGCCAGCAGTTACCCCCAGTCGGGGTCCGGGACTGAAGCTTTCTTT. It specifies CASSYPQSGSGTEAFF.

CDR3 sequence: CASQRGADLGTQYF. Written as DNA, the CDR3 is TGTGCCAGCCAAAGGGGAGCGGACTTGGGGACCCAGTACTTC. V is TRBV19 and J is TRBJ2-5, with D perhaps given as TRBD1 or TRBD2 (5 bases each). The CDR3 is made up of 14 amino acids. Per the germline V gene, CDR1 is LNHDA and CDR2 is SQIVND (reference sequence). The V and J ends lost 9 bases and 7 bases respectively, with 21 bases between them.

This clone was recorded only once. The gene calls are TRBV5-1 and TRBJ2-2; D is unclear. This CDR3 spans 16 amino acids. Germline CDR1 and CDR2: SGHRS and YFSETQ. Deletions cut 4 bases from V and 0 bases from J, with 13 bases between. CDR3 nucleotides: TGCGCCAGCAGCCAGAAAGCAGCTACGAACACCGGGGAGCTGTTTTTT. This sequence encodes CASSQKAATNTGELFF.

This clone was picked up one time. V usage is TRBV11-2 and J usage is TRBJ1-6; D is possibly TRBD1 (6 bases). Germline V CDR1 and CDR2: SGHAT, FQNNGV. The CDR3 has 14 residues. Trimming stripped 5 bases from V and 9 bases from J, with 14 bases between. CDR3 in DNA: TGTGCCAGCAGCCGGACAGATACTAGTTCACCCCTCCACTTT. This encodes CASSRTDTSSPLHF.

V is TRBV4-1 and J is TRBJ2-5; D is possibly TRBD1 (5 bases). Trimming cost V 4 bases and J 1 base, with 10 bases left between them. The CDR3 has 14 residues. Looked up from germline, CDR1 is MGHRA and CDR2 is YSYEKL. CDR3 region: CASSRLRGQETQYF. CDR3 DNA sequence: TGCGCCAGCAGCCGGCTAAGGGGCCAAGAGACCCAGTACTTC.

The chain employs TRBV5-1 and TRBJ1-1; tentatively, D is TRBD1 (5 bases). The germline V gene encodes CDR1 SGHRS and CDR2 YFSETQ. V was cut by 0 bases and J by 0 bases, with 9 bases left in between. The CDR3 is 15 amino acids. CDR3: CASSLDGTLNTEAFF. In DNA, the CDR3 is TGCGCCAGCAGCTTGGACGGGACTTTGAACACTGAAGCTTTCTTT.

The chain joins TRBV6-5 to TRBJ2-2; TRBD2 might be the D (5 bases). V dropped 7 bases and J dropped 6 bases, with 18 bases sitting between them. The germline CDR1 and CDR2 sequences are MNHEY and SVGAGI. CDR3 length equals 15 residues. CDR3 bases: TGTGCCAGCATCGAGGGTACGGGGAGTTCCGGGGAGCTGTTTTTT. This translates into CASIEGTGSSGELFF.

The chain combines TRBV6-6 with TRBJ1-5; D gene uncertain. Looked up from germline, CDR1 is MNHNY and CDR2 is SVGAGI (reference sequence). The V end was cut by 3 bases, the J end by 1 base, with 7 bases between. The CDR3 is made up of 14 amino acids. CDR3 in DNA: TGTGCCAGCAGTTATGGGCACAGCAATCAGCCCCAGCATTTT. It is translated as CASSYGHSNQPQHF.

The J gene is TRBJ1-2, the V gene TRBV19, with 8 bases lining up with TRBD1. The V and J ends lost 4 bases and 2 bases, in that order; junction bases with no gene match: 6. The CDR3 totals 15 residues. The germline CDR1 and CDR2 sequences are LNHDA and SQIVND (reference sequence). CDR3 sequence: CASSTDRGPNYGYTF. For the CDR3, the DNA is TGTGCCAGTAGTACCGACAGGGGACCGAACTATGGCTACACCTTC.

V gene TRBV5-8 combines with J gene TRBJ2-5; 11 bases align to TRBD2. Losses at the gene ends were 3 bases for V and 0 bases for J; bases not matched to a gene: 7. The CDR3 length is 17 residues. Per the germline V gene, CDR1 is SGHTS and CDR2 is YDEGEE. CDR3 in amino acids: CASSSGLAAIYQETQYF. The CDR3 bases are TGTGCCAGCAGCTCGGGACTAGCGGCGATATACCAAGAGACCCAGTACTTC.

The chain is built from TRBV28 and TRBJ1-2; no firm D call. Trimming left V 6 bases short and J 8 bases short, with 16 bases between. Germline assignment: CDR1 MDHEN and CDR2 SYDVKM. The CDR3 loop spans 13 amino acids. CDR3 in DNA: TGTGCCAGCAGATCTGACCAAGCGGGGGGCTACACCTTC. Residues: CASRSDQAGGYTF.

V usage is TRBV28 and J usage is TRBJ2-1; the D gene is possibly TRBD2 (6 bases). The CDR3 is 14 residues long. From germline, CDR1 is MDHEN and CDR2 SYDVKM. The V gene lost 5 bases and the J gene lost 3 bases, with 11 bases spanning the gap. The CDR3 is CASSLLRDYNEQFF. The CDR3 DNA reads TGTGCCAGCAGTCTCCTGCGGGACTACAATGAGCAGTTCTTC.

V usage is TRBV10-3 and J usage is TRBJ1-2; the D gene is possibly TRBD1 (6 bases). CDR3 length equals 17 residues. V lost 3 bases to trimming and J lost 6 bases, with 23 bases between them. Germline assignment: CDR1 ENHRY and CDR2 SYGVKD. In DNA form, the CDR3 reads TGTGCCATCAGTGAATACACCGGGGGCCCCGAGAGAAATGGCTACACCTTC. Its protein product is CAISEYTGGPERNGYTF.

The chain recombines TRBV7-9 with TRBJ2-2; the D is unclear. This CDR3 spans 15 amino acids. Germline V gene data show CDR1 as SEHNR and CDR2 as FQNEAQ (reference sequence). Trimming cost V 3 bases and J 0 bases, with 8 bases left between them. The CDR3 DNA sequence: TGTGCCAGCAGCTTCGGGCAGACGAACACCGGGGAGCTGTTTTTT. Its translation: CASSFGQTNTGELFF.

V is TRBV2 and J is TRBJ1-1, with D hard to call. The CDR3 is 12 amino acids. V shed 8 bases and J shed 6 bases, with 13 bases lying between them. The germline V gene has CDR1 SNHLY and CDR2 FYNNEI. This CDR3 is CASSRTGPEAFF. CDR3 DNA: TGTGCCAGCTCCAGAACGGGTCCTGAAGCTTTCTTT.

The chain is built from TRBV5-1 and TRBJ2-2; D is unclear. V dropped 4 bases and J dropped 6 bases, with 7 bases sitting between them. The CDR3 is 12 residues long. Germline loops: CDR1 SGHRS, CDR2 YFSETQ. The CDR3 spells CASSPFAGELFF. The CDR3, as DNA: TGCGCCAGCAGCCCCTTTGCCGGGGAGCTGTTTTTT.